These 30 T cell receptor beta chains originate from one sample sequenced in a study of cytomegalovirus exposure and HLA in healthy donors. Primers for the PCR totalled 60 Vbeta and 13 Jbeta. Assay: immunoSEQ multiplex PCR; the TCRdb copy retains only in-frame clones and omits some. The sample contains a few hundred thousand clones, over 75% of which appear only once. Sample: PBMCs. The receptors come from a girl aged 2 to 10 in good health and CMV-seronegative.

In DNA, the CDR3 is TGTGCCAGCAGTTTACAGGGGGGTAATGAAAAACTGTTTTTT. It yields the protein CASSLQGGNEKLFF. V is TRBV27 and J is TRBJ1-4; 7 bases line up with TRBD1. Germline V gene sequence: CDR1 MNHEY, CDR2 SMNVEV (reference sequence). The V gene end was trimmed by 2 bases and the J gene end by 4 bases; junction bases not matched to a gene: 1. This CDR3 spans 14 amino acids.

The gene calls are TRBV19 and TRBJ1-2, with 7 bases identical to TRBD1. Germline V gives CDR1 LNHDA, CDR2 SQIVND (reference sequence). The J segment lost 8 bases and the V segment lost 4 bases, leaving 7 bases of the junction unmatched. The CDR3 contains 13 residues. The CDR3 is CASSSRQGYGYTF. The CDR3 coding sequence is TGTGCCAGTAGTAGTAGACAGGGCTACGGCTACACCTTC.

The chain has TRBV5-6 and TRBJ1-1; D gene uncertain. The V end was cut by 2 bases, the J end by 0 bases, with 8 bases between. From germline, CDR1 is SGHDT and CDR2 YYEEEE. The CDR3 contains 14 residues. This CDR3 is CASSFELMNTEAFF. The CDR3 DNA reads as TGTGCCAGCAGCTTTGAGCTGATGAACACTGAAGCTTTCTTT.

The CDR3 coding sequence is TGTGCCAGCAGCTTAGGGGGGCCGGGCACCATATATTTT. Protein product: CASSLGGPGTIYF. The gene calls are TRBV7-2 and TRBJ1-3, with D maybe TRBD1 (6 bases). This CDR3 comprises 13 residues. V was pared by 1 base and J by 9 bases, with 10 bases between. Germline CDR1 and CDR2: SGHTA and FQGNSA. Drawing the rest from reference TRBV7-2 and TRBJ1-3, the complete variable domain is GAGVSQSPSNKVTEKGKDVELRCDPISGHTALYWYRQSLGQGLEFLIYFQGNSAPDKSGLPSDRFSAERTGGSVSTLTIQRTQQEDSAVYLCASSLGGPGTIYFGEGSWLTVV.

The chain has TRBV2 and TRBJ2-7; D may be TRBD1 (6 bases). The germline V and J ends were trimmed by 1 base and 0 bases, with 10 bases remaining between them. The CDR3 covers 15 residues. CDR1 SNHLY and CDR2 FYNNEI come from the germline V gene. CDR3 region: CASSEGQVGSYEQYF. Written as DNA, the CDR3 is TGTGCCAGCAGTGAAGGACAGGTGGGCTCCTACGAGCAGTACTTC.

The genes are TRBV5-1 and TRBJ2-5, with 8 bases that match TRBD2. The CDR3 runs to 16 residues. Germline trimming cut 0 bases from V and 3 bases from J; bases unmatched to any gene: 7. The germline V gene encodes CDR1 SGHRS and CDR2 YFSETQ. CDR3 DNA: TGCGCCAGCAGCTTGGGGGCTAGCGGGTACAAAGAGACCCAGTACTTC. Translating gives CASSLGASGYKETQYF.

The V gene is TRBV10-3, the J gene TRBJ1-2, with TRBD1 matching over 9 bases. V lost 4 bases to trimming and J lost 2 bases; unmatched junction nucleotides: 2. Looked up from germline, CDR1 is ENHRY and CDR2 is SYGVKD. The CDR3 runs to 14 residues. The CDR3 sequence is CAISVGTGNYGYTF. The CDR3 region has the DNA TGTGCCATCAGTGTAGGGACAGGGAACTATGGCTACACCTTC.

The J gene is TRBJ1-2, the V gene TRBV7-9; 8 bases are a match to TRBD1. This CDR3 is 11 amino acids long. Germline CDR1 SEHNR, CDR2 FQNEAQ (reference sequence). The ends lost 4 bases at V and 13 bases at J; junction bases unmatched: 5. This CDR3 reads CASSYNTGGTF. The CDR3 bases are TGTGCCAGCAGCTATAACACAGGGGGCACCTTC. The full variable domain, its missing parts supplied by reference TRBV7-9 and TRBJ1-2, is DTGVSQNPRHKITKRGQNVTFRCDPISEHNRLYWYRQTLGQGPEFLTYFQNEAQLEKSRLLSDRFSAERPKGSFSTLEIQRTEQGDSAMYLCASSYNTGGTFGSGTRLTVV.

The chain carries TRBV19 and TRBJ1-4, with a weak D call TRBD1 (5 bases). This CDR3 is 13 amino acids long. Germline lookup yields CDR1 LNHDA and CDR2 SQIVND (reference sequence). The V end lost 4 bases, the J end lost 5 bases, and 8 bases lay between the germline ends. CDR3 protein: CASSRGSNEKLFF. The CDR3 DNA is TGTGCCAGTAGTAGGGGCTCGAATGAAAAACTGTTTTTT.

This clone was observed once. V is TRBV19 and J is TRBJ2-3; 10 positions match TRBD1. Trimming took 7 bases from V and 7 from J; bases not matched to a gene: 8. This CDR3 comprises 14 residues. CDR1 is LNHDA and CDR2 is SQIVND in the germline V gene (reference sequence). The CDR3 sequence: CASTGTGEKNTQYF. The CDR3, as DNA: TGTGCCAGTACCGGGACAGGGGAGAAAAATACGCAGTATTTT.

The chain combines TRBV5-6 with TRBJ1-2; 7 nucleotides align to TRBD1. Looked up from germline, CDR1 is SGHDT and CDR2 is YYEEEE. The CDR3 sequence is 13 residues long. Losses at the gene ends were 2 bases for V and 4 bases for J; bases not matched to a gene: 2. The CDR3, as DNA: TGTGCCAGCAGCTTCCGGGACAGCTATGGCTACACCTTC. It yields the protein CASSFRDSYGYTF.

The CDR3 region is CASSITFQAFF. The CDR3 region has the DNA TGTGCCAGTAGTATAACTTTTCAAGCTTTCTTT. The chain links TRBV19 to TRBJ1-1; D unclear. The CDR3 is 11 amino acids. V dropped 2 bases and J dropped 9 bases, with 7 bases sitting between them. Germline CDR1 is LNHDA and CDR2 is SQIVND (reference sequence).

V usage is TRBV6-5 and J usage is TRBJ1-5; D is unclear. Germline CDR1 MNHEY, CDR2 SVGAGI. The V end lost 0 bases, the J end lost 9 bases, and 9 bases lay between the germline ends. The CDR3 length is 13 residues. CDR3 coding DNA: TGTGCCAGCAGTTACTCCCAACATCGGCCCCAGCATTTT. Translation: CASSYSQHRPQHF.

The chain recombines TRBV9 with TRBJ2-1; D may be TRBD2 (7 bases). The CDR3 is made up of 13 amino acids. V lost 0 bases and J lost 9, with 10 bases in between. The germline V gene encodes CDR1 SGDLS and CDR2 YYNGEE. The CDR3 here is CASSVGGGGEQFF. CDR3 DNA: TGTGCCAGCAGCGTAGGGGGGGGCGGTGAGCAGTTCTTC.

The CDR3: CASSPGQGPYEQYF. As DNA, the CDR3 is TGTGCCAGCAGCCCCGGACAGGGACCCTACGAGCAGTACTTC. The chain uses TRBV7-8 and TRBJ2-7; TRBD1 matches at 8 bases. The CDR3 consists of 14 residues. The V gene's germline CDR1 is SGHVS and CDR2 FQNEAQ. The V and J ends lost 5 bases and 2 bases, in that order; junction bases with no gene match: 5.

The chain has TRBV28 and TRBJ1-1; TRBD1 matches at 8 bases. The CDR3 has 17 residues. Germline trimming cut 5 bases from V and 0 bases from J; bases unmatched to any gene: 11. Germline values: CDR1 MDHEN, CDR2 SYDVKM. The CDR3 here is CASSLLTGGGVNTEAFF. Written as DNA, the CDR3 is TGTGCCAGCAGTCTCCTCACAGGGGGAGGAGTGAACACTGAAGCTTTCTTT. The full variable domain, with the rest looked up from reference TRBV28 and TRBJ1-1, is DVKVTQSSRYLVKRTGEKVFLECVQDMDHENMFWYRQDPGLGLRLIYFSYDVKMKEKGDIPEGYSVSREKKERFSLILESASTNQTSMYLCASSLLTGGGVNTEAFFGQGTRLTVV.

This clone was seen a single time. This chain joins TRBV7-9 and TRBJ2-1; 11 bases line up with TRBD2. The CDR3 spans 18 residues. The trim removed 5 bases at V and 5 bases at J, leaving 14 bases unmatched. Germline V gene sequence: CDR1 SEHNR, CDR2 FQNEAQ (reference sequence). CDR3 nucleotide sequence: TGTGCCAGCAGCCCCCCCCAACTTACTAGCGGGAGAAACAATGAGCAGTTCTTC. Translating it yields CASSPPQLTSGRNNEQFF.

The chain is built from TRBV30 and TRBJ2-5; TRBD2 might be the D (6 bases). Germline V gene lookup returns CDR1 GTSNPN and CDR2 SVGIG (reference sequence). CDR3 length: 16 amino acids. The V gene lost 0 bases and the J gene lost 11 bases, with 25 bases spanning the gap. In nucleotides, the CDR3 is TGTGCCTGGAGTGTAATGCGTCCGACCTTGACACGGGAGCAGTACTTC. It specifies CAWSVMRPTLTREQYF.

The chain uses TRBV18 and TRBJ1-5; TRBD1 aligns across 9 bases. The CDR3 consists of 15 residues. With 3 bases clipped from V and 7 bases from J, the junction kept 7 bases outside the gene matches. Germline V lookup: CDR1 KGHSH, CDR2 LQKENI. Here the CDR3 reads CASSPKQGAGQPQHF. The CDR3 DNA reads as TGTGCCAGCTCACCTAAACAGGGGGCCGGACAGCCCCAGCATTTT.

This clone showed up just a few times. This chain connects TRBV29-1 to TRBJ1-3; D is unresolved. The CDR3 is made up of 12 amino acids. V dropped 5 bases and J dropped 1 base, with 6 bases sitting between them. Per the germline V gene, CDR1 is SQVTM and CDR2 is ANQGSEA. The chain's CDR3 is CSVSISGNTIYF. The CDR3 DNA reads as TGCAGCGTTTCCATTTCTGGAAACACCATATATTTT.

V is TRBV19 and J is TRBJ2-1; D unclear. V lost 3 bases and J 6 bases, leaving 12 bases between the germline ends. Germline CDR1 reads LNHDA; CDR2 reads SQIVND (reference sequence). The CDR3 sequence is 14 residues long. This CDR3 is CASSIHLRSNEQFF. In DNA, the CDR3 is TGTGCCAGTAGTATCCACTTACGAAGCAATGAGCAGTTCTTC. Together with reference TRBV19 and TRBJ2-1, the CDR3 gives the full variable domain: DGGITQSPKYLFRKEGQNVTLSCEQNLNHDAMYWYRQDPGQGLRLIYYSQIVNDFQKGDIAEGYSVSREKKESFPLTVTSAQKNPTAFYLCASSIHLRSNEQFFGPGTRLTVL.

This clone occurred a few times. This sequence joins TRBV4-1 and TRBJ2-3; 9 bases line up with TRBD2. In germline, CDR1 is MGHRA, CDR2 YSYEKL. V lost 4 bases and J lost 3; bases outside the gene matches: 5. There are 15 residues in the CDR3. In DNA, the CDR3 is TGCGCCAGCAGCCGGACTAGCGTAGGTACAGATACGCAGTATTTT. Amino acids: CASSRTSVGTDTQYF.

The chain uses TRBV6-6 and TRBJ2-1, with TRBD2 as a possible D gene (7 bases). The CDR3 totals 11 residues. V dropped 3 bases and J dropped 15 bases, with 12 bases sitting between them. Germline CDR1 is MNHNY and CDR2 is SVGAGI (reference sequence). The CDR3 sequence is CASSYRGGVFF. The CDR3 DNA reads as TGTGCCAGCAGTTATCGAGGGGGGGTGTTCTTC.

This clone was counted between two and nine times. J is TRBJ2-7 and V is TRBV11-2; D possibly corresponds to TRBD1 (6 bases). The V and J ends lost 0 bases and 8 bases respectively, with 23 bases between them. From germline, CDR1 is SGHAT and CDR2 FQNNGV. The CDR3 spans 17 residues. The CDR3 reads CASSLEILGAAPTKQYF. The CDR3 DNA reads TGTGCCAGCAGCTTAGAGATATTGGGGGCTGCCCCTACGAAGCAGTACTTC. Using reference TRBV11-2 and TRBJ2-7 for the parts outside the CDR3, the full variable domain is EAGVAQSPRYKIIEKRQSVAFWCNPISGHATLYWYQQILGQGPKLLIQFQNNGVVDDSQLPKDRFSAERLKGVDSTLKIQPAKLEDSAVYLCASSLEILGAAPTKQYFGPGTRLTVT.

This chain uses TRBV30 with TRBJ2-7, with 8 bases lining up with TRBD1. Germline V gene lookup returns CDR1 GTSNPN and CDR2 SVGIG (reference sequence). Trimming cost V 0 bases and J 2 bases; bases outside gene matches: 6. The CDR3 is 15 amino acids. The CDR3 DNA reads TGTGCCTGGAGTGTAAGGGACAGGCTGACCTACGAGCAGTACTTC. Amino acids: CAWSVRDRLTYEQYF. Full variable domain (remainder filled in from reference TRBV30 and TRBJ2-7): SQTIHQWPATLVQPVGSPLSLECTVEGTSNPNLYWYRQAAGRGLQLLFYSVGIGQISSEVPQNLSASRPQDRQFILSSKKLLLSDSGFYLCAWSVRDRLTYEQYFGPGTRLTVT.

The chain links TRBV6-1 to TRBJ1-1; the D is unclear. CDR1 and CDR2 (germline): MNHNS, SASEGT. V dropped 6 bases and J dropped 3 bases, with 11 bases sitting between them. The CDR3 is 13 amino acids. The CDR3 region has the DNA TGTGCCAGCAGCACCGGGTTTCACACTGAAGCTTTCTTT. Translating it yields CASSTGFHTEAFF.

The genes are TRBV6-1 and TRBJ2-2; D unclear. In germline, CDR1 is MNHNS, CDR2 SASEGT. The germline V and J ends were trimmed by 3 bases and 2 bases, with 13 bases remaining between them. The CDR3 loop spans 16 amino acids. The CDR3 sequence: CASSDDRLNNTGELFF. The CDR3 nucleotides read TGTGCCAGCAGTGATGATCGTCTAAATAACACCGGGGAGCTGTTTTTT.

This clone was seen more than once but under ten times. The rearrangement joins TRBV30 to TRBJ1-2, with D possibly TRBD1 on 5 matching bases. The CDR3 has 13 residues. Looked up from germline, CDR1 is GTSNPN and CDR2 is SVGIG (reference sequence). V dropped 3 bases and J dropped 7 bases, with 15 bases sitting between them. CDR3 in DNA: TGTGCCTGGAGCCCTGGGGGGAGAACTGGCTACACCTTC. Amino acid sequence: CAWSPGGRTGYTF. The full variable domain, with the rest looked up from reference TRBV30 and TRBJ1-2, is SQTIHQWPATLVQPVGSPLSLECTVEGTSNPNLYWYRQAAGRGLQLLFYSVGIGQISSEVPQNLSASRPQDRQFILSSKKLLLSDSGFYLCAWSPGGRTGYTFGSGTRLTVV.

The chain joins TRBV5-1 to TRBJ2-1, with D maybe TRBD1 (5 bases). Germline loops: CDR1 SGHRS, CDR2 YFSETQ. The length of the CDR3 is 21 residues. Trimming took 0 bases from V and 1 from J, leaving 26 bases between them. CDR3 loop: CASSLGLIAFRGSRSYNEQFF. The CDR3 DNA follows: TGCGCCAGCAGCTTGGGACTGATTGCGTTTAGGGGATCCAGGTCCTACAATGAGCAGTTCTTC.

The chain has TRBV30 and TRBJ2-7; tentatively, D is TRBD2 (6 bases). V was clipped by 2 bases and J by 4 bases, with 15 bases between them. CDR1 GTSNPN and CDR2 SVGIG come from the germline V gene (reference sequence). This CDR3 region has 14 residues. As DNA, the CDR3 is TGTGCCTGGAGTTACCTCGGGAGCGGTTACGAGCAGTACTTC. This sequence encodes CAWSYLGSGYEQYF.